These T cell receptor beta chains were read from a single sample in a study of cytomegalovirus exposure and HLA in healthy donors. The protocol was immunoSEQ multiplex PCR, while the TCRdb copy is restricted to in-frame clones and leaves out a portion. Here the sample spans roughly 190,000 clones, around 77% being singletons. The sample was PBMCs. These receptors all come from a young woman in good health and CMV-seronegative. CDR3s include the opening cysteine and the closing phenylalanine or tryptophan. The D gene is left open where the match is weak.

len,j_gene,v_gene,d_gene,CDR3aa
12,TRBJ1-5,TRBV28,NA,CATRRGNQPQHF
15,TRBJ2-1,TRBV11-3,NA,CASSTDGSSYNEQFF
13,TRBJ1-5,TRBV6-6,NA,CASMAFGNQPQHF
14,TRBJ2-7,TRBV2,NA,CASSEAGALNEQYF
18,TRBJ2-3,TRBV9,TRBD2,CASSPSGEASGGTDTQYF
16,TRBJ2-1,TRBV15,TRBD1,CATSGEYRDSNNEQFF
16,TRBJ1-1,TRBV28,TRBD1,CASSPGTGVIGTEAFF
12,TRBJ1-1,TRBV30,NA,CAWIRENTEAFF
19,TRBJ2-3,TRBV27,TRBD2,CASSMRGLITPVEGDTQYF
14,TRBJ2-7,TRBV7-2,TRBD2,CASSYSSGDYEQYF
14,TRBJ2-4,TRBV10-1,NA,CASSESGRTNIQYF
13,TRBJ2-7,TRBV2,TRBD2,CATGLARSYEQYF
16,TRBJ2-3,TRBV4-2,TRBD2,CASGTAWREGTDTQYF
18,TRBJ2-3,TRBV7-9,TRBD2,CSSSFKRGASPTTDTQYF
13,TRBJ1-1,TRBV5-1,TRBD1,CASSAQGDTEAFF
15,TRBJ1-6,TRBV28,TRBD1,CASVRGRQGTGPLHF
16,TRBJ2-6,TRBV5-1,TRBD1,CTSSLGQGSGANVLTF
16,TRBJ2-5,TRBV2,TRBD2,CASSEASGGIQETQYF
15,TRBJ1-1,TRBV25-1,NA,CASSESAGAWTEAFF
15,TRBJ2-5,TRBV15,TRBD2,CATSRDKRGWETQYF
18,TRBJ1-1,TRBV4-1,NA,CASSQDQGRGGRDTEAFF
14,TRBJ2-3,TRBV19,NA,CASTHPRITDTQYF
17,TRBJ2-5,TRBV11-2,TRBD1,CASSLAPGQGAGGTQYF
13,TRBJ1-1,TRBV10-3,TRBD1,CAIRDRGLSEAFF
15,TRBJ1-3,TRBV9,TRBD1,CASSATTGAGNTIYF
15,TRBJ2-7,TRBV28,TRBD1,CATRSSGTGSDEQYF
16,TRBJ1-3,TRBV28,TRBD1,CASSLSGQRPGNTIYF
14,TRBJ2-5,TRBV4-1,NA,CASSQDDQGETQYF
11,TRBJ1-1,TRBV6-1,NA,CASLYSTEAFF
15,TRBJ2-3,TRBV7-3,TRBD2,CASSQSSGSTDTQYF
17,TRBJ1-3,TRBV27,TRBD1,CASRNTGQESSGNTIYF